The clone carrying this T cell receptor (beta chain) was picked up many times. Germline V gives CDR1 SGHRS, CDR2 YFSETQ. V was pared by 3 bases and J by 0 bases, with 9 bases of the junction left unmatched. This CDR3 has 17 amino acids. TCRdb processed the RT-PCR reads anew with MiXCR; each CDR3 protein has one entry. The profile shows some 10,000 distinct CDR3 sequences, 20% to 25% of them singletons. This entry comes from a study of patients and donors after allogeneic stem cell transplantation. The rearrangement links TRBV5-1 to TRBJ1-1, with 9 bases identical to TRBD1. The sample was blood, either unsorted or a sorted T cell fraction (not recorded which). The sequence was collected from a human donor who was either an allogeneic HSCT recipient or a stem cell or donor lymphocyte infusion donor (not recorded which). It is not recorded whose cells these are; they may come from a transplant donor. Written as DNA, the CDR3 is TGCGCCAGCAGCTATGGACAGGGGAAGGGCATGAACACTGAAGCTTTCTTT. Its protein is CASSYGQGKGMNTEAFF. The whole variable domain, filled in from reference TRBV5-1 and TRBJ1-1, reads KAGVTQTPRYLIKTRGQQVTLSCSPISGHRSVSWYQQTPGQGLQFLFEYFSETQRNKGNFPGRFSGRQFSNSRSEMNVSTLELGDSALYLCASSYGQGKGMNTEAFFGQGTRLTVV.